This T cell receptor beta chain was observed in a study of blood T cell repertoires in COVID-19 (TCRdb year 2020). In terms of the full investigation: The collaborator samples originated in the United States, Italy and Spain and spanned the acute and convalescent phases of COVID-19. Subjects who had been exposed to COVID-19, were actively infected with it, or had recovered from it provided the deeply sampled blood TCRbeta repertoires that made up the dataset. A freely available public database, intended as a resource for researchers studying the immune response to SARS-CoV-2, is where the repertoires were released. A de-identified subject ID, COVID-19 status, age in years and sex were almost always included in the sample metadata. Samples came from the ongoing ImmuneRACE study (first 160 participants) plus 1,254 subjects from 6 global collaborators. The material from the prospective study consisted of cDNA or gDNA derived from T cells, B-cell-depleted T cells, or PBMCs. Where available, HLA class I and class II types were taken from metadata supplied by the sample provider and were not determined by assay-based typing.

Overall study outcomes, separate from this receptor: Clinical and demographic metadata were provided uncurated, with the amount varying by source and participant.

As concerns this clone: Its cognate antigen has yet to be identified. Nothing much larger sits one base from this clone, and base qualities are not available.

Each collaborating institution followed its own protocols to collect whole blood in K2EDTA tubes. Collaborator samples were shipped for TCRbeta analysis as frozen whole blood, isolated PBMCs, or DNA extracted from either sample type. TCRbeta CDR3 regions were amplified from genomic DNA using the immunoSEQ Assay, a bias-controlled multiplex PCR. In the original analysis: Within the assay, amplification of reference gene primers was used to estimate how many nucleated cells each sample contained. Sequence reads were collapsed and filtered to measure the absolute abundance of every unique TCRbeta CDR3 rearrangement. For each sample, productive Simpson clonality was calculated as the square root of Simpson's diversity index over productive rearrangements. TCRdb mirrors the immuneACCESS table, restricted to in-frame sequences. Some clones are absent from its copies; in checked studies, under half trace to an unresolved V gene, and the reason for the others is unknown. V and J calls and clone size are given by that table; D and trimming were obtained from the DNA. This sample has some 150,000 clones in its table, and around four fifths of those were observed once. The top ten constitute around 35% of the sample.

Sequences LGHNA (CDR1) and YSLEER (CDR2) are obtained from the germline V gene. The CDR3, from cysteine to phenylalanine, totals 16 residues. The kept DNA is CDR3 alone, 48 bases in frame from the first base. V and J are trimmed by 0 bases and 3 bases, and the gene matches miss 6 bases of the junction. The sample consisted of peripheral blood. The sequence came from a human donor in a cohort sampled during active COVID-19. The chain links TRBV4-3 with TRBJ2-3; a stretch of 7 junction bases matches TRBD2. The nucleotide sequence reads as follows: TGCGCCAGCAGCCAAGATCTAACTAGCGTTACAGATACGCAGTATTTT. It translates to CASSQDLTSVTDTQYF.